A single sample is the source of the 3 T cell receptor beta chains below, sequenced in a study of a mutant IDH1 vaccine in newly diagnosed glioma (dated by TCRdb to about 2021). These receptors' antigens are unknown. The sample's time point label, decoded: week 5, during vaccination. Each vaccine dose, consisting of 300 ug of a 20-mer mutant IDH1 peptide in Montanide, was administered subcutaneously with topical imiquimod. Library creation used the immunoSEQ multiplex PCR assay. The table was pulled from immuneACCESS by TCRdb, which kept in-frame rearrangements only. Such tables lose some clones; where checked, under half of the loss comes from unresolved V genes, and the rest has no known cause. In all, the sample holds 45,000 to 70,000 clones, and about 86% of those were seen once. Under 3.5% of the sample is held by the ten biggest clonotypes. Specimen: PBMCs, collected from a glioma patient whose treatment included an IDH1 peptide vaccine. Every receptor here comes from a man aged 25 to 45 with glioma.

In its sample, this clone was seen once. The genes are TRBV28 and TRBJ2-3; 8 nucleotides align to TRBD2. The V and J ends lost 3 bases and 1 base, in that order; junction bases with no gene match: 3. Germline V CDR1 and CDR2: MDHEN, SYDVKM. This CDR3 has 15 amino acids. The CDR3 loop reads CASSFNGGGTDTQYF. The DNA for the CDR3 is TGTGCCAGCAGTTTCAACGGGGGGGGCACAGATACGCAGTATTTT.

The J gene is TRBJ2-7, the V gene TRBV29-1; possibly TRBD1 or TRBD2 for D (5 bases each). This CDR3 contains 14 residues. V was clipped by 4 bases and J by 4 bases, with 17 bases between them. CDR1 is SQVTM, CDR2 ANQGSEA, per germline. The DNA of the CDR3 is TGCAGCGTTGGGCCGTCGGGGCCGAGGTACGAGCAGTACTTC. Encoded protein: CSVGPSGPRYEQYF.

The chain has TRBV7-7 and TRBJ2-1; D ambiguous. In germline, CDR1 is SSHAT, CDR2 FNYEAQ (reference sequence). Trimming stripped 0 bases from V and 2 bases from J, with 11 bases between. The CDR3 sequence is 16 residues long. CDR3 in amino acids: CASSLAPGYPYNEQFF. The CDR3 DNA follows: TGTGCCAGCAGCTTAGCTCCGGGTTACCCCTACAATGAGCAGTTCTTC.